A selection of T cell receptor beta chains follows, all from one sample in a study of T cells after yellow fever vaccination. Via MiXCR, TCRdb re-called the 5' RACE reads, giving one row per CDR3 protein. The sample gives approximately 550,000 distinct CDR3 sequences, 15% to 20% of which show up once; roughly 13% is in the top ten. The sample was PBMCs, taken 15 days after the yellow fever booster vaccination. All receptors derive from a man in his thirties or forties who received the YFV17D yellow fever vaccine. The CDR3 runs from the conserved cysteine through the conserved F or W.

j_call v_call cdr3_aa
TRBJ2-1 TRBV12-3/TRBV12-4 CASRVAGAQYNEQFF
TRBJ1-6 TRBV20-1 CSATSTGKAPLHF
TRBJ1-5 TRBV20-1 CSAIPGGGNQPQHF
TRBJ2-7 TRBV12-3/TRBV12-4 CSCGRYREQYF
TRBJ1-6 TRBV6-5 CASSLNRVSSYNSPLHF
TRBJ2-7 TRBV20-1 CSARADRAGEQYF
TRBJ2-3 TRBV7-3 CASSLTPLGGGTDTQYF
TRBJ2-1 TRBV14 CASSRGLVTYNEQFF
TRBJ2-2 TRBV7-3 CASRMGAGNTGELFF
TRBJ1-6 TRBV27 CASSFAVRSSYNSPLHF
TRBJ2-2 TRBV21-1 CASSNGQGRTTGELFF
TRBJ1-6 TRBV4-3 CASSQRGSGNSPLHF
TRBJ2-5 TRBV23-1 CASSQSPAQETQYF
TRBJ2-1 TRBV30 CAWNRGGNEQFF
TRBJ2-6 TRBV7-2 CASRLSRGLSGANVLTF
TRBJ2-1 TRBV10-3 CAISESASGSDEQFF
TRBJ2-7 TRBV20-1 CSPYYRLAYEQYF
TRBJ2-7 TRBV10-2 CASSDYLEQYF
TRBJ2-3 TRBV6-6 CASREYTDTQYF
TRBJ1-5 TRBV7-2 CASSLAGPNQPQHF
TRBJ2-5 TRBV29-1 CSVVGETQYF
TRBJ2-1 TRBV5-1 CASSLAGTVPTPEQFF
TRBJ1-2 TRBV4-3 CASSQGPQENYGYTF
TRBJ2-1 TRBV7-2 CASSLLVWNEQFF
TRBJ2-5 TRBV3-1 CASSHPTSGSSETQYF